This T cell receptor beta chain was observed in a study of early T cells in non-severe SARS-CoV-2 infection. Study information: Investigators sequenced bulk RNA drawn from unsorted whole blood, and chains remained unpaired. Findings of the study overall: Matches to VDJdb favored anti-spike CD8 responses and missed private and CD4 specificities.

cDNA molecules, individually, were tagged with unique molecular identifiers. TCRdb used MiXCR to reprocess the 5' RACE reads, holding one entry per CDR3 protein. Among approximately 71,000 distinct CDR3 sequences listed, 12% were seen once. V was pared by 8 bases and J by 4 bases, with 14 bases between. The CDR3 runs to 13 residues. The sample holds many counts of this clonotype. The antigen is unknown. This chain joins TRBV12-3 or TRBV12-4 and TRBJ2-5; TRBD2 might be the D (5 bases). The sequencing sample was made of whole blood. This clonotype was obtained from an adult who was a healthcare worker with PCR-confirmed SARS-CoV-2 infection or an uninfected control (not recorded which). The CDR3 protein is CASAGRGSETQYF. CDR3 DNA sequence: TGTGCCAGCGCGGGTCGGGGATCAGAGACCCAGTACTTC.